These 22 T cell receptor beta chains share one sample of origin, sequenced in a study of blood T cell repertoires in COVID-19. Sequenced by immunoSEQ multiplex PCR; TCRdb stores in-frame clones only, minus some. Seen here are fewer than 110,000 clones, about 85% observed once, and the top ten hold 1.5% to 2%. The sample consisted of peripheral blood. Receptors originate from a woman in her sixties or seventies with active or convalescent COVID-19.

The genes are TRBV7-2 and TRBJ2-1, with 9 bases matching TRBD2. This CDR3 region has 14 residues. V was pared by 1 base and J by 15 bases, with 10 bases of the junction left unmatched. Germline V CDR1 and CDR2: SGHTA, FQGNSA. This CDR3 is CASSLERLAEKAFF. The CDR3 DNA is TGTGCCAGCAGCTTAGAAAGACTAGCGGAGAAGGCGTTCTTC.

The chain uses TRBV30 and TRBJ2-7, with 8 bases fitting TRBD1. The V segment lost 0 bases and the J segment 2 bases; nucleotides outside the gene matches: 3. The CDR3 length is 14 residues. Germline CDR1 GTSNPN, CDR2 SVGIG (reference sequence). The CDR3 protein is CAWSVQGGTYEQYF. CDR3 bases: TGTGCCTGGAGTGTACAGGGGGGTACCTACGAGCAGTACTTC. Using reference TRBV30 and TRBJ2-7 for the parts outside the CDR3, the full variable domain is SQTIHQWPATLVQPVGSPLSLECTVEGTSNPNLYWYRQAAGRGLQLLFYSVGIGQISSEVPQNLSASRPQDRQFILSSKKLLLSDSGFYLCAWSVQGGTYEQYFGPGTRLTVT.

The V call is TRBV28, the J call TRBJ1-3; 9 bases align to TRBD1. The CDR3 consists of 15 residues. The germline V gene encodes CDR1 MDHEN and CDR2 SYDVKM. Trimming took 6 bases from V and 4 from J; bases not matched to a gene: 7. CDR3 coding DNA: TGTGCCAGCAGGATACCGGGACAGGGCGGAAACACCATATATTTT. This codes for CASRIPGQGGNTIYF. Supplemented by reference TRBV28 and TRBJ1-3, the full variable domain reads DVKVTQSSRYLVKRTGEKVFLECVQDMDHENMFWYRQDPGLGLRLIYFSYDVKMKEKGDIPEGYSVSREKKERFSLILESASTNQTSMYLCASRIPGQGGNTIYFGEGSWLTVV.

This sequence joins TRBV19 and TRBJ2-4, with D possibly TRBD2 on 6 matching bases. Germline assignment: CDR1 LNHDA and CDR2 SQIVND (reference sequence). Trimming pared 5 bases from V and 10 bases from J, leaving 15 bases between. The CDR3 has 13 amino acids. The CDR3 DNA follows: TGTGCCAGTAGTCCAACTTCCGGGACTATTCAGTACTTC. It translates to CASSPTSGTIQYF.

With respect to this clone: No DNA is shown, since the ends of the CDR3 on it are uncertain; the CDR3 is the one TCRdb lists. The chain has TRBV28 and TRBJ1-2; TRBD1 reflects the table's D call only, with no check against the DNA. Germline CDR1 and CDR2: MDHEN and SYDVKM. The length of the CDR3 is 14 amino acids, counting both ends. Here the CDR3 reads CASSTSSGGTSYTF.

The chain is built from TRBV9 and TRBJ1-3, with unresolved D. Trimming removed 0 bases from V and 0 bases from J, with 10 bases in between. This CDR3 has 16 amino acids. From germline, CDR1 is SGDLS and CDR2 YYNGEE. The chain's CDR3 is CASSVEAGGSGNTIYF. The CDR3 DNA is TGTGCCAGCAGCGTAGAGGCAGGTGGCTCTGGAAACACCATATATTTT. Full variable domain (remainder filled in from reference TRBV9 and TRBJ1-3): DSGVTQTPKHLITATGQRVTLRCSPRSGDLSVYWYQQSLDQGLQFLIQYYNGEERAKGNILERFSAQQFPDLHSELNLSSLELGDSALYFCASSVEAGGSGNTIYFGEGSWLTVV.

The chain is built from TRBV9 and TRBJ2-3; 8 bases fit TRBD1. CDR3 size: 16 residues. In germline, CDR1 is SGDLS, CDR2 YYNGEE. V was clipped by 0 bases and J by 2 bases; unmatched bases: 5. DNA for the CDR3: TGTGCCAGCAGCGTAGCTAACAGGGGGAACACAGATACGCAGTATTTT. Its protein product is CASSVANRGNTDTQYF.

This chain uses TRBV28 with TRBJ2-3; 11 bases agree with TRBD2. Germline-derived CDR1 and CDR2 are MDHEN and SYDVKM. There are 18 residues in the CDR3. The trim removed 5 bases at V and 5 bases at J, leaving 15 bases unmatched. CDR3 in DNA: TGTGCCAGCAGTACCCCAAGGTTAGCGGGAGGGCCTGGAGATACGCAGTATTTT. Its translation: CASSTPRLAGGPGDTQYF. Variable domain in full (rest from reference TRBV28 and TRBJ2-3): DVKVTQSSRYLVKRTGEKVFLECVQDMDHENMFWYRQDPGLGLRLIYFSYDVKMKEKGDIPEGYSVSREKKERFSLILESASTNQTSMYLCASSTPRLAGGPGDTQYFGPGTRLTVL.

J is TRBJ1-1 and V is TRBV7-6; 8 bases map to TRBD1. The V and J ends lost 1 base and 4 bases, in that order; junction bases with no gene match: 5. The V gene's germline CDR1 is SGHVS and CDR2 FNYEAQ. The CDR3 extends over 15 amino acids. This chain's CDR3 is CASSLGSGGGTEAFF. CDR3 DNA sequence: TGTGCCAGCAGCTTAGGGTCAGGGGGCGGCACTGAAGCTTTCTTT.

This clone was counted a single time. This chain connects TRBV10-3 to TRBJ2-7; the match to TRBD1 covers 10 bases. The germline CDR1 and CDR2 sequences are ENHRY and SYGVKD. V lost 1 base and J lost 6; bases outside the gene matches: 3. The CDR3 extends over 14 amino acids. The CDR3 nucleotides are TGTGCCATCAGTGAGTGGGGGACAGGGGTCGAGCAGTACTTC. It yields the protein CAISEWGTGVEQYF.

This clone has just one count. The rearrangement uses TRBV6-1 and TRBJ1-2; TRBD1 aligns across 9 bases. The CDR3 is 16 residues long. V dropped 2 bases and J dropped 5; count of bases not matched to a gene: 9. CDR1 MNHNS and CDR2 SASEGT come from the germline V gene. In DNA, the CDR3 is TGTGCCAGCAGTGAAACGCGGGACAGGGAAATTTATGGCTACACCTTC. Translated, it gives CASSETRDREIYGYTF.

The table lists this clone with a few counts. The chain employs TRBV30 and TRBJ1-3; 8 positions match TRBD1. In germline, CDR1 is GTSNPN, CDR2 SVGIG (reference sequence). V shed 4 bases, J shed 5 bases, and the junction held 16 bases outside the gene matches. The CDR3 loop spans 17 amino acids. CDR3 sequence (DNA): TGTGCCTGGACCCACCCCGGGACAGGAATCGGGAGAAACACCATATATTTT. Residues: CAWTHPGTGIGRNTIYF.

V usage is TRBV5-6 and J usage is TRBJ2-2, with 7 bases aligning to TRBD1. The germline CDR1 and CDR2 sequences are SGHDT and YYEEEE. There are 15 residues in the CDR3. The V segment lost 4 bases and the J segment 6 bases; nucleotides outside the gene matches: 9. The CDR3 spells CASSHISRGSGELFF. The CDR3 DNA follows: TGTGCCAGCAGCCATATATCCAGGGGGTCCGGGGAGCTGTTTTTT. The full variable domain, completed using reference TRBV5-6 and TRBJ2-2, is DAGVTQSPTHLIKTRGQQVTLRCSPKSGHDTVSWYQQALGQGPQFIFQYYEEEERQRGNFPDRFSGHQFPNYSSELNVNALLLGDSALYLCASSHISRGSGELFFGEGSRLTVL.

V usage is TRBV10-2 and J usage is TRBJ2-1, with TRBD2 identical over 9 bases. Germline loops: CDR1 WSHSY, CDR2 SAAADI. The CDR3 loop spans 16 amino acids. V lost 5 bases, J lost 7 bases, and 12 bases stayed unmatched. In DNA, the CDR3 is TGCGCCAGCAGTACTCCGGGACTAGCCACGGGGAATGAGCAGTTCTTC. It translates to CASSTPGLATGNEQFF.

This clone was recorded only once. The junction departs from the called germline gene at one end, perhaps through a read error. This same CDR3 is encoded by further DNA sequences in the sample. This rearrangement joins TRBV10-3 to TRBJ2-1, with TRBD1 matching 9 bases. CDR1 ENHRY and CDR2 SYGVKD come from the germline V gene. CDR3 length: 16 amino acids. DNA of the CDR3: TGCGCCATCAGTGAGATCCCGGGACAGGGAAACAATGAGCAGTTCTTC. Translation: CAISEIPGQGNNEQFF.

This clone was seen just once. The chain is built from TRBV18 and TRBJ2-3; 7 nucleotides agree with TRBD2. V lost 3 bases and J lost 2; bases outside the gene matches: 5. Per germline, CDR1 KGHSH and CDR2 LQKENI. The length of the CDR3 is 15 residues. The CDR3 bases are TGTGCCAGCTCACCTTCGGGGGGTAACACAGATACGCAGTATTTT. It is translated as CASSPSGGNTDTQYF.

The V gene is TRBV9, the J gene TRBJ2-7; D gene unclear. The germline V gene has CDR1 SGDLS and CDR2 YYNGEE. This CDR3 contains 13 residues. The germline V and J ends were trimmed by 0 bases and 3 bases, with 7 bases remaining between them. CDR3 nucleotides: TGTGCCAGCAGCGTAGAAGCGCGCTACGAGCAGTACTTC. Translation gives CASSVEARYEQYF.

The chain employs TRBV2 and TRBJ1-3; tentative D call: TRBD1 (6 bases). This CDR3 has 16 amino acids. Trimming left V 9 bases short and J 2 bases short, with 20 bases between. Germline CDR1 is SNHLY and CDR2 is FYNNEI. This CDR3 is CASLLQGRGTGNTIYF. CDR3 coding DNA: TGTGCCAGTCTCCTCCAGGGCAGGGGCACTGGAAACACCATATATTTT.

This chain joins TRBV5-1 and TRBJ2-1; 8 positions match TRBD2. This CDR3 comprises 15 residues. With V trimmed by 3 bases and J by 3 bases, 5 bases remained unmatched. The germline V gene encodes CDR1 SGHRS and CDR2 YFSETQ. CDR3 loop: CASSSRLAGYNEQFF. DNA of the CDR3: TGCGCCAGCAGCTCCCGGCTAGCGGGCTACAATGAGCAGTTCTTC.

This chain connects TRBV6-6 to TRBJ2-7; 10 nucleotides agree with TRBD1. The germline V gene has CDR1 MNHNY and CDR2 SVGAGI (reference sequence). The CDR3 covers 14 residues. The V gene end was trimmed by 4 bases and the J gene end by 3 bases; junction bases not matched to a gene: 3. The CDR3 DNA reads TGTGCCAGCAGTTTGGGACAGGGGTTCTACGAGCAGTACTTC. Amino acids: CASSLGQGFYEQYF.

The chain carries TRBV19 and TRBJ1-2; perhaps TRBD1 as D (6 bases). The germline V gene has CDR1 LNHDA and CDR2 SQIVND (reference sequence). V was cut by 4 bases and J by 2 bases, with 11 bases left in between. The CDR3 runs 14 residues. In DNA, the CDR3 is TGTGCCAGTAGTACTCCGGACAGAAACTATGGCTACACCTTC. The encoded protein is CASSTPDRNYGYTF.

This chain uses TRBV5-1 with TRBJ2-3; 9 bases match TRBD2. The germline gives CDR1 SGHRS, CDR2 YFSETQ. V dropped 0 bases and J dropped 3; count of bases not matched to a gene: 5. The CDR3 sequence is 16 residues long. The DNA of the CDR3 is TGCGCCAGCAGCTTGGGTTCTAGCGGGATGACAGATACGCAGTATTTT. Its protein product is CASSLGSSGMTDTQYF.